These T cell receptor beta chains were read from a single sample in a study of T-cell memory formation after mild COVID-19. One entry per CDR3 protein, called by TCRdb with MiXCR from the 5' RACE reads. The sample contains 250,000 to 300,000 distinct CDR3 sequences, roughly 15% of which appear only once. Sequenced: PBMCs or a T cell subset sorted from them (not recorded which). The receptors were gathered from a man aged 18-30 years who had mild COVID-19 (a few samples of this study predate the infection). Cell type and time point are not known. Each CDR3 is given without its conserved first and last residue. Size is omitted from some rows. Given values are once, few, many or a class for expanded clones.

v_gene	abundance	j_gene	CDR3aa
TRBV7-6	few	TRBJ1-2	ASSDVGYGYT
TRBV7-9	many	TRBJ2-5	ASSSGTYQETQY
TRBV10-3	many	TRBJ2-5	ATRRKGAQEETQY
TRBV12-3/TRBV12-4	many	TRBJ2-4	ASSPPGVNIQY
TRBV2	few	TRBJ1-1	ASRSGGTEAF
TRBV6-5	-	TRBJ2-7	ASRWTGEASYEQY
TRBV4-3	-	TRBJ1-3	ASSQDGGSSVGIY
TRBV7-2	many	TRBJ2-6	ASSQRTGFGANVLT
TRBV20-1	few	TRBJ1-1	SATGLVNTEAF
TRBV3-1	few	TRBJ2-3	ASSHWDRVADTQY
TRBV6-2/TRBV6-3	few	TRBJ2-3	ASSYLAGGPVQNDTQY
TRBV12-3/TRBV12-4	few	TRBJ1-4	ASSFLGGEKLF
TRBV7-6	few	TRBJ2-3	ASSLVRSTDTQY
TRBV5-1	-	TRBJ1-1	ASSLDGQPNTEAF
TRBV3-1	-	TRBJ2-1	ASSQVSEGNEQF
TRBV29-1	-	TRBJ2-5	SVEDGGFGETQY
TRBV5-1	-	TRBJ1-6	ASSFGQGESPLH
TRBV19	few	TRBJ2-2	ASSTGLTNTGELF
TRBV7-6	-	TRBJ2-2	ASSPFTGGGNTGELF
TRBV5-1	few	TRBJ2-1	ASSVPGQPQF
TRBV5-1	-	TRBJ1-1	ASSPGQSGNTEAF
TRBV20-1	few	TRBJ1-5	SARGPGQGKGNQPQH
TRBV4-1	-	TRBJ1-6	ASSQLGTGASPLH
TRBV4-1	-	TRBJ1-4	ASSQGPWTRETEKLF
TRBV6-6	few	TRBJ1-2	ASSPVELFGYT
TRBV7-3	-	TRBJ2-5	ASSSRLDGETQY
TRBV7-2	-	TRBJ1-2	ASRTGTDYGYT
TRBV6-5	-	TRBJ1-6	ASSSPGTGPLH
TRBV4-1	-	TRBJ2-3	ASSQGRTSGIADTQY
TRBV11-1	few	TRBJ2-7	ASSLGGATEQY
TRBV28	-	TRBJ1-3	ASSLGVKSSGNTIY
TRBV7-2	-	TRBJ1-6	ASSPDAVVGSPLH
TRBV10-3	-	TRBJ1-1	AISVPGVTEAF
TRBV19	-	TRBJ2-5	ASSTTGGETQY
TRBV4-2	few	TRBJ2-3	ASSQVGGSSTDTQY
TRBV7-9	-	TRBJ2-1	ASSHSGVSYNEQF
TRBV20-1	few	TRBJ2-3	SAPFGGTQY
TRBV28	-	TRBJ2-6	ASSWDRKTGANVLT
TRBV9	-	TRBJ2-3	ASSPYLLVSTDTQY
TRBV6-5	-	TRBJ2-4	ASSYLPGTAEAKNIQY
TRBV7-2	-	TRBJ1-4	ASSPRQGKGEKLF
TRBV14	many	TRBJ1-2	ASSQDRVYGYT
TRBV19	-	TRBJ2-2	ASSTVLAGANTGELF
TRBV5-1	-	TRBJ2-3	ASSSLGTDTQY
TRBV7-2	-	TRBJ2-3	ASSWDPSDTQY
TRBV19	-	TRBJ1-2	ASMRILGQGYGYT
TRBV6-6	-	TRBJ2-2	ASSRLAGGPNTGELF
TRBV3-1	many	TRBJ2-3	ASSQFVGNTQY
TRBV5-1	-	TRBJ1-1	ASSLHRLNTEAF
TRBV12-3/TRBV12-4	few	TRBJ1-1	ASREGGGNTEAF
TRBV4-2	few	TRBJ2-7	ASSQILGRRGEQY